Sequencing of this T cell receptor beta chain was carried out in a study of blood T cell repertoires in COVID-19. Overall study: Samples taken during acute and convalescent COVID-19 were collected in the United States, Italy and Spain. Nucleic acid was either cDNA or gDNA, and it came from T cells, B-cell-depleted T cells, or PBMCs.

Trimming left V 0 bases short and J 5 bases short, with 8 bases between. Germline-derived CDR1 and CDR2 are LGHDT and YNNKEL (reference sequence). The CDR3 spans 14 residues. Per the original methods: Amplification from reference gene primers served as the basis for estimated nucleated cell counts. Profiling relied on immunoSEQ multiplex PCR, and the TCRdb table lists in-frame clones only, not all of them. That table gives V, J and clone size, and the DNA gave D and trimming. The sample contains some 190,000 clones, over 75% of which appear only once. The TCR originated in a man of 80 years or more with COVID-19, enrolled during active disease. Input material: peripheral blood. J is TRBJ2-4 and V is TRBV3-1 (or the pseudogene TRBV3-2); no clear D gene. In DNA form, the CDR3 reads TGTGCCAGCAGCCAAGATACAGTTCAAAACATTCAGTACTTC. Amino acid sequence: CASSQDTVQNIQYF.